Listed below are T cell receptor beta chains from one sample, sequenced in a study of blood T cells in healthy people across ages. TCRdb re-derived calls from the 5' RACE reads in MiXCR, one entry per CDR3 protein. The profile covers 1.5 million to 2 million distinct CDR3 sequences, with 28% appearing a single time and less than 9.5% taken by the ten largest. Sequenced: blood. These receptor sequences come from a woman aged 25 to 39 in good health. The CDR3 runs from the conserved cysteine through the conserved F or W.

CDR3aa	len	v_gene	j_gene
CASNLDQGLYGYTF	14	TRBV7-2	TRBJ1-2
CASGISGNEKLFF	13	TRBV28	TRBJ1-4
CASSPQGRRGDEKLFF	16	TRBV2	TRBJ1-4
CASSEPNNQPQHF	13	TRBV12-3/TRBV12-4	TRBJ1-5
CASSQEGALGNEKLFF	16	TRBV2	TRBJ1-4
CASSRSRIKTLGQYF	15	TRBV18	TRBJ2-7
CASSLDTHTGELFF	14	TRBV5-1	TRBJ2-2
CASSPGTADQPQHF	14	TRBV7-9	TRBJ1-5
CASSPAVNYGYTF	13	TRBV6-6	TRBJ1-2
CASSPRASGPTDTQYF	16	TRBV18	TRBJ2-3
CASSPGPYGYTF	12	TRBV12-3/TRBV12-4	TRBJ1-2
CASSLASRPYEQYF	14	TRBV7-2	TRBJ2-7